In its sample, the clone carrying this T cell receptor beta chain was seen a few times. What it recognizes is unknown. J was trimmed by 3 bases and V by 5 bases; bases with no gene match: 5. Germline-derived CDR1 and CDR2 are MNHNS and SASEGT. The CDR3 has 14 amino acids. Reverse transcribing all isolated RNA meant expressed TCRB transcripts were sequenced. Sequenced naive, central memory and regulatory T cell samples produced an average of roughly 3.9 million reads. Data came from immunoSEQ multiplex PCR; TCRdb stores just in-frame clones and leaves some out. The data contain about 640,000 clones, around 12% of them singletons. This entry comes from a study of beta chain features in type 1 diabetes. Study details: Age, gender, cell numbers and subset yield matched between patients and controls. Findings of the study overall: Shorter templates might be favored by PCR, and equally so in patients and in controls. TCRB CDR3 length was moderately but significantly reduced in all four CD4+ subsets of Type 1 diabetes patients. Any HLA-type effect on TCRB rearrangement remained unresolved here.

The receptor's source is a man aged 25-45 years with type 1 diabetes. Sequencing was done on a sample of naive CD4+ T cells from blood. V is TRBV6-1 and J is TRBJ2-7, with 9 bases that match TRBD1. The DNA of the CDR3 is TGTGCCAGCAGTCCCGGGACAGGGATCTACGAGCAGTACTTC. It encodes CASSPGTGIYEQYF.